This paragraph covers one T cell receptor beta chain sequence. This record belongs to a study of CXCR3-negative and CXCR3-positive naive CD8 T cells. All TRB cDNA libraries came from 5' RACE performed with UMI labels. TCRdb reprocessed the 5' RACE reads and stores each CDR3 protein as one record, lacking DNA. The sample data list about 80,000 distinct CDR3 sequences. In germline, CDR1 is LGHNA, CDR2 YSLEER. The CDR3 contains 15 residues. Source material: naive CXCR3- CD8+ T cells from blood. Subset of the sample: CD45RO-CCR7+CD27+CD95- naive CD8+ T cells lacking CXCR3 (TNR3-). The source is a human donor in good health. Some clones in this sample may be carry-over from other donors' samples. This chain joins TRBV4-3 and TRBJ2-2. CDR3 sequence reads: CASSQGLENTGELFF.